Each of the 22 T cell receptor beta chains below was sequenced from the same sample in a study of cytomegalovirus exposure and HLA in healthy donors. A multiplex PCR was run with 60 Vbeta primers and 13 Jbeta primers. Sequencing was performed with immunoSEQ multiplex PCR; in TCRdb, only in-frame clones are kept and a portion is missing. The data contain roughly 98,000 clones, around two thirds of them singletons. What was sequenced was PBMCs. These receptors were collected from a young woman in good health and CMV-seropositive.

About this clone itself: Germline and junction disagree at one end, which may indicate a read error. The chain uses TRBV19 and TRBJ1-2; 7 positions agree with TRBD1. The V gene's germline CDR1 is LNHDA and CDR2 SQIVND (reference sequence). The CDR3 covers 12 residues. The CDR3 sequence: CATRQGPYGYPF. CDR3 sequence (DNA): TGTGCCACACGACAGGGCCCTTATGGCTACCCCTTC. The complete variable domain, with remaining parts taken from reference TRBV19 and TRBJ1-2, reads DGGITQSPKYLFRKEGQNVTLSCEQNLNHDAMYWYRQDPGQGLRLIYYSQIVNDFQKGDIAEGYSVSREKKESFPLTVTSAQKNPTAFYLCATRQGPYGYPFGSGTRLTVV.

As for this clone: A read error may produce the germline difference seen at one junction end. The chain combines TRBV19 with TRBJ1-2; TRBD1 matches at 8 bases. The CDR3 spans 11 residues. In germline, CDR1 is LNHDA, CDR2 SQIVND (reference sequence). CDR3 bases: TGTGCCTGTAGGACAGGGACTGGCTACACCTTC. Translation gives CACRTGTGYTF. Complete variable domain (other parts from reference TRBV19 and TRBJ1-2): DGGITQSPKYLFRKEGQNVTLSCEQNLNHDAMYWYRQDPGQGLRLIYYSQIVNDFQKGDIAEGYSVSREKKESFPLTVTSAQKNPTAFYLCACRTGTGYTFGSGTRLTVV.

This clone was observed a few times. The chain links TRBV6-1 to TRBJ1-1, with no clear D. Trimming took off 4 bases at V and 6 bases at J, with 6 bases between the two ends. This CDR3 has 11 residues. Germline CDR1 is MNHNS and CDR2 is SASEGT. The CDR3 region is CASSGPAEAFF. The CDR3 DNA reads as TGTGCCAGCAGTGGCCCAGCTGAAGCTTTCTTT.

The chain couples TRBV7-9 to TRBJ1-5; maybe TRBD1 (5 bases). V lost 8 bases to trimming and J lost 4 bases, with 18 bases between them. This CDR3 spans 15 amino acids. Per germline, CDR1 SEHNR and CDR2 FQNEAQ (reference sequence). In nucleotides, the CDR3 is TGTGCCAGCTCCCCTGGCGGGGGGAGAAATCAGCCCCAGCATTTT. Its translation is CASSPGGGRNQPQHF. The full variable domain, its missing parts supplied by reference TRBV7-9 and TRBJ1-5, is DTGVSQNPRHKITKRGQNVTFRCDPISEHNRLYWYRQTLGQGPEFLTYFQNEAQLEKSRLLSDRFSAERPKGSFSTLEIQRTEQGDSAMYLCASSPGGGRNQPQHFGDGTRLSIL.

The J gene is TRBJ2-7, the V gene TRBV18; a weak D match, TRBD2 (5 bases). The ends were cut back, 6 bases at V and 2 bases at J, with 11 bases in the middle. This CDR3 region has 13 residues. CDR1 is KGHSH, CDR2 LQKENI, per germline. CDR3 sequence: CASSPREAYEQYF. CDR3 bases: TGTGCCAGCTCTCCCCGGGAAGCCTACGAGCAGTACTTC.

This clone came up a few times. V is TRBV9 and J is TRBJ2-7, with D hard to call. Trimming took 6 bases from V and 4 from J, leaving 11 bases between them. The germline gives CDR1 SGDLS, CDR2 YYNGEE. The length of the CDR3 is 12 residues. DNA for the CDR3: TGTGCCAGCAACCCAGAAAAATACGAGCAGTACTTC. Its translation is CASNPEKYEQYF.

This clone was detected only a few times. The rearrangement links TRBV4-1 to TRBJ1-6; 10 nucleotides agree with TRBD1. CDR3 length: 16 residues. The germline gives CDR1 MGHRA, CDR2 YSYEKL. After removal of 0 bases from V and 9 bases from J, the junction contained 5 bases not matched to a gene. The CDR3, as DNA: TGCGCCAGCAGCCAAGATGGAGGGACAGGGGTTTCACCCCTCCACTTT. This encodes CASSQDGGTGVSPLHF.

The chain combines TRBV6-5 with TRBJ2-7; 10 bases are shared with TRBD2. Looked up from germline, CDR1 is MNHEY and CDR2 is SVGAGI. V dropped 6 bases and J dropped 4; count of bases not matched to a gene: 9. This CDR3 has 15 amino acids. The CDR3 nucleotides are TGTGCCAGCAGAACGCTACTAGCGGGATGGTACGAGCAGTACTTC. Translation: CASRTLLAGWYEQYF.

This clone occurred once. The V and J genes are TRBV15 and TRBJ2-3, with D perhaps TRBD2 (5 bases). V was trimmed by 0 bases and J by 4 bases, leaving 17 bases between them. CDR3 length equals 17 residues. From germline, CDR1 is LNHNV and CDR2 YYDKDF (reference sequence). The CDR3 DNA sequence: TGTGCCACCAGCAGAGATCGGGATAGCCTCGTCTCAGATACGCAGTATTTT. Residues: CATSRDRDSLVSDTQYF. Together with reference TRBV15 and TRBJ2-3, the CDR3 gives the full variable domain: DAMVIQNPRYQVTQFGKPVTLSCSQTLNHNVMYWYQQKSSQAPKLLFHYYDKDFNNEADTPDNFQSRRPNTSFCFLDIRSPGLGDTAMYLCATSRDRDSLVSDTQYFGPGTRLTVL.

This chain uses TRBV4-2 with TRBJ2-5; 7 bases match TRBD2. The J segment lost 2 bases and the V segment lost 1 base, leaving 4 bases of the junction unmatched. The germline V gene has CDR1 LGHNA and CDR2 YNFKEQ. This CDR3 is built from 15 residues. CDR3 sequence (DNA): TGTGCCAGCAGCCAAGGGGACTACCGACAAGAGACCCAGTACTTC. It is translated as CASSQGDYRQETQYF.

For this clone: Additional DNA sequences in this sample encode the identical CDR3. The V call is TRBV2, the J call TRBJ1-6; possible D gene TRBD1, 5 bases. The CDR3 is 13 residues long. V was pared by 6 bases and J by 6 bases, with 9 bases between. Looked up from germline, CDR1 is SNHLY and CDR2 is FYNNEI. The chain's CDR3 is CASRGDSNSPLHF. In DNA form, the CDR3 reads TGTGCCAGCAGGGGTGACAGTAATTCACCCCTCCACTTT. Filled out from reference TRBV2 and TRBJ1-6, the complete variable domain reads EPEVTQTPSHQVTQMGQEVILRCVPISNHLYFYWYRQILGQKVEFLVSFYNNEISEKSEIFDDQFSVERPDGSNFTLKIRSTKLEDSAMYFCASRGDSNSPLHFGNGTRLTVT.

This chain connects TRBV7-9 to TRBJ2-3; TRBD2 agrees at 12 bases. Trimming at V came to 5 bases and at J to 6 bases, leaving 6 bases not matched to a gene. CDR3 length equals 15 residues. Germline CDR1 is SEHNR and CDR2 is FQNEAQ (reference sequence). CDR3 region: CASSLPSGGADTQYF. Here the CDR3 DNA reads TGTGCCAGCAGCCTCCCTAGCGGGGGGGCCGATACGCAGTATTTT.

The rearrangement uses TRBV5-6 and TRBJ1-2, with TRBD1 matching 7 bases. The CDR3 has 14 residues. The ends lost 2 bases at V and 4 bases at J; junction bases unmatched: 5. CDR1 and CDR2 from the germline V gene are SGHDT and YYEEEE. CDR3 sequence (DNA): TGTGCCAGCAGCTTCCCCGACAGGGCCTATGGCTACACCTTC. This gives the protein CASSFPDRAYGYTF.

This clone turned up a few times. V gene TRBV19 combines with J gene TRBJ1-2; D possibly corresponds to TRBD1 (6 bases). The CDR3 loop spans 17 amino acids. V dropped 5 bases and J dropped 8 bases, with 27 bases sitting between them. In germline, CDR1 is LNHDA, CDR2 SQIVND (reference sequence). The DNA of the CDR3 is TGTGCCAGTAGTCCCTCGACAGCCCGGACAGTCTATGACGGCTACACCTTC. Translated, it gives CASSPSTARTVYDGYTF.

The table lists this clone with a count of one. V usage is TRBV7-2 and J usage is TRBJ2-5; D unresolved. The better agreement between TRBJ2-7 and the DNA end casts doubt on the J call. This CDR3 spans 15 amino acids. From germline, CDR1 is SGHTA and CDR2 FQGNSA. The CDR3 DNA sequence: TGTGCCAGCAGCTTCTTAGGAGTGAGCTCCTACGAGCAGTACTTC. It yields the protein CASSFLGVSSYEQYF.

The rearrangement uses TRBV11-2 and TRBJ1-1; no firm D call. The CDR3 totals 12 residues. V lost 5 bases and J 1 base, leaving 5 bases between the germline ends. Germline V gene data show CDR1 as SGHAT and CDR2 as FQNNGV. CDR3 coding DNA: TGTGCCAGCAGCCCTACGAACACTGAAGCTTTCTTT. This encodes CASSPTNTEAFF.

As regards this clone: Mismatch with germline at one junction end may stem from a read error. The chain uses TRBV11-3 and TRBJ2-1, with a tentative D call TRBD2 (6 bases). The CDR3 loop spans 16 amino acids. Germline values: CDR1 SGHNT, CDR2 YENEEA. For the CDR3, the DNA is TGTGCCAGCAGCTTAGGAGGCGGGGTCACCTACAGTGAGCAGTTCTTC. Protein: CASSLGGGVTYSEQFF.

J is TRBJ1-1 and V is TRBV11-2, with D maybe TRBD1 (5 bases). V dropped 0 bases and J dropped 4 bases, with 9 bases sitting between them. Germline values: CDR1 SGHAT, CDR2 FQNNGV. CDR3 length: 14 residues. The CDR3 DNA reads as TGTGCCAGCAGCTTAGAAGGGGTGGGCACTGAAGCTTTCTTT. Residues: CASSLEGVGTEAFF.

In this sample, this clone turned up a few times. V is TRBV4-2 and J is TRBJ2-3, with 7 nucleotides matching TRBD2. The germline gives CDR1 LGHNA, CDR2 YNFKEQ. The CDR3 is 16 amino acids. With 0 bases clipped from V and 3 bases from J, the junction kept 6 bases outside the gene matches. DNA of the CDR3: TGTGCCAGCAGCCAAGATCTGAGCGGGGCAACAGATACGCAGTATTTT. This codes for CASSQDLSGATDTQYF.

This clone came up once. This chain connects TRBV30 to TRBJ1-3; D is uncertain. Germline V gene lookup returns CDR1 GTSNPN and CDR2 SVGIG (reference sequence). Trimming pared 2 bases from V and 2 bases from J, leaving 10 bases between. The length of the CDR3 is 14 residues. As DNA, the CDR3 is TGTGCCTGGAGTAGAGTGTTAGCTGGAAACACCATATATTTT. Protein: CAWSRVLAGNTIYF. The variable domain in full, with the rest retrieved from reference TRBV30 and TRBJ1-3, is SQTIHQWPATLVQPVGSPLSLECTVEGTSNPNLYWYRQAAGRGLQLLFYSVGIGQISSEVPQNLSASRPQDRQFILSSKKLLLSDSGFYLCAWSRVLAGNTIYFGEGSWLTVV.

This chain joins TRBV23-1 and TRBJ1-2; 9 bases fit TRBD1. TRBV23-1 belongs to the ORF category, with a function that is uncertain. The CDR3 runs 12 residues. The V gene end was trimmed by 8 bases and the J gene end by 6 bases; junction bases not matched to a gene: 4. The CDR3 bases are TGCGCCAGCCGGGACAGGGTCCATGGCTACACCTTC. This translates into CASRDRVHGYTF.

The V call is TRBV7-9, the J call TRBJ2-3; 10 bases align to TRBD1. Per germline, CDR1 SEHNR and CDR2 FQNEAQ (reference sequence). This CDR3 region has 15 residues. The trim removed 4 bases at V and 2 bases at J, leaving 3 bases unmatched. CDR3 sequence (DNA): TGTGCCAGCAGCTCGGGACAGGGGTACACAGATACGCAGTATTTT. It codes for CASSSGQGYTDTQYF.